Presented here are 21 T cell receptor beta chains from one specimen sequenced in a study of CD8 T cells in ankylosing spondylitis. These receptors have no identified antigens. Study results and limitations: Blood from ankylosing spondylitis patients appeared to carry a characteristic roughly eight-variant TCR beta motif.

Using its own MiXCR run on the 5' RACE reads, TCRdb lists one record per CDR3 protein. The sample holds 700,000 to 1,000,000 distinct CDR3 sequences, about 10% seen once. The sequencing input was blood, either unsorted or a sorted T cell fraction (not recorded which). These receptor sequences come from a male donor with ankylosing spondylitis.

The chain employs TRBV10-3 and TRBJ2-2; D is possibly TRBD1 or TRBD2 (5 bases each). V lost 4 bases and J lost 3, with 12 bases in between. CDR1 and CDR2 (germline): ENHRY, SYGVKD. This CDR3 is built from 15 residues. The CDR3, as DNA: TGTGCCATCAGTGGGGGGATCGGGGACACCGGGGAGCTGTTTTTT. Encoded protein: CAISGGIGDTGELFF.

The rearrangement links TRBV20-1 to TRBJ2-5; D might be TRBD2 (6 bases). The germline gives CDR1 DFQATT, CDR2 SNEGSKA (reference sequence). There are 14 residues in the CDR3. V lost 3 bases to trimming and J lost 4 bases, with 15 bases between them. The CDR3 coding sequence is TGCAGTGCTAGTTCCGGGCCCGGGGGAGAGACCCAGTACTTC. This sequence encodes CSASSGPGGETQYF.

The chain couples TRBV20-1 to TRBJ2-6; D call uncertain. The CDR3 runs to 14 residues. V was cut by 5 bases and J by 0 bases, with 8 bases left in between. Germline V gene sequence: CDR1 DFQATT, CDR2 SNEGSKA (reference sequence). In nucleotides, the CDR3 is TGCAGTGCTCTTCACCGCTCTGGGGCCAACGTCCTGACTTTC. Its translation: CSALHRSGANVLTF.

This clonotype was recorded a few times. The rearrangement uses TRBV30 and TRBJ2-1; TRBD2 agrees at 14 bases. Germline CDR1 is GTSNPN and CDR2 is SVGIG (reference sequence). V shed 4 bases and J 12 bases; nucleotides not matched to a gene: 8. The CDR3 covers 14 residues. CDR3 bases: TGTGCCTGGACCGGGACTAGCGGGAGAAGGAGGCAGTTCTTC. This codes for CAWTGTSGRRRQFF. Complete variable domain (other parts from reference TRBV30 and TRBJ2-1): SQTIHQWPATLVQPVGSPLSLECTVEGTSNPNLYWYRQAAGRGLQLLFYSVGIGQISSEVPQNLSASRPQDRQFILSSKKLLLSDSGFYLCAWTGTSGRRRQFFGPGTRLTVL.

This chain joins TRBV28 and TRBJ1-3; TRBD1 is a possible D gene (6 bases). The CDR3 covers 16 residues. Looked up from germline, CDR1 is MDHEN and CDR2 is SYDVKM. Deletions cut 4 bases from V and 0 bases from J, with 13 bases between. CDR3 residues: CASSSRTDSSGNTIYF. In DNA form, the CDR3 reads TGTGCCAGCAGTTCCCGGACAGACAGCTCTGGAAACACCATATATTTT.

This clonotype was seen at least ten times. The rearrangement joins TRBV15 to TRBJ2-3; tentatively, D is TRBD2 (6 bases). Germline loops: CDR1 LNHNV, CDR2 YYDKDF (reference sequence). The CDR3 is 14 residues long. V lost 4 bases and J 5 bases, leaving 13 bases between the germline ends. DNA of the CDR3: TGTGCCACCAGCAACGCCCCCGGGAGAGATACGCAGTATTTT. Its protein product is CATSNAPGRDTQYF.

This clonotype was counted at least ten times. The CDR3 region is CASSLLTSGIAANEQFF. The CDR3 nucleotides read TGCGCCAGCAGCCTACTTACTAGCGGGATAGCGGCCAATGAGCAGTTCTTC. The V gene is TRBV5-1, the J gene TRBJ2-1, with TRBD2 matching 10 bases. V lost 4 bases, J lost 6 bases, and 13 bases stayed unmatched. CDR3 length equals 17 residues. CDR1 is SGHRS, CDR2 YFSETQ, per germline.

This clonotype is a singleton in its sample. The junction differs from germline at one of its ends, possibly a read error. The rearrangement links TRBV10-3 to TRBJ2-5, with TRBD1 matching over 11 bases. The CDR3 runs to 13 residues. Germline lookup yields CDR1 ENHRY and CDR2 SYGVKD. The CDR3 region is CAIRGQGEENQYF. In DNA, the CDR3 is TGTGCCATCAGGGGACAGGGGGAGGAGAACCAGTACTTC.

This clonotype appeared many times. The chain employs TRBV20-1 and TRBJ1-1; D is possibly TRBD1 (6 bases). In germline, CDR1 is DFQATT, CDR2 SNEGSKA (reference sequence). The CDR3 sequence is 13 residues long. Between the trimmed V and J ends, which lost 7 bases and 1 base, there was a span of 13 bases. CDR3 in DNA: TGCAGTGTCGGAACAGGGAGGAACACTGAAGCTTTCTTT. Its translation: CSVGTGRNTEAFF.

The chain uses TRBV11-2 and TRBJ2-3, with D unclear. Germline-derived CDR1 and CDR2 are SGHAT and FQNNGV. Trimming pared 5 bases from V and 7 bases from J, leaving 7 bases between. This CDR3 comprises 11 residues. This CDR3 is CASSLLHTQYF. Here the CDR3 DNA reads TGTGCCAGCAGCCTTCTCCATACGCAGTATTTT. The variable domain in full, with the rest retrieved from reference TRBV11-2 and TRBJ2-3, is EAGVAQSPRYKIIEKRQSVAFWCNPISGHATLYWYQQILGQGPKLLIQFQNNGVVDDSQLPKDRFSAERLKGVDSTLKIQPAKLEDSAVYLCASSLLHTQYFGPGTRLTVL.

In the case of this clonotype: One end of the junction does not line up with germline, which may come from a read error. The V call is TRBV6-2 or TRBV6-3, the J call TRBJ1-1; 9 bases agree with TRBD1. Germline CDR1 reads MNHEY; CDR2 reads SVGEGT. CDR3 length: 16 residues. This CDR3 is CASSYRGQGLNPEAFF. CDR3 sequence (DNA): TGTGCCAGCAGTTACAGGGGACAGGGCCTGAACCCTGAAGCTTTCTTT.

This clonotype was seen only a few times. The V gene is TRBV20-1, the J gene TRBJ1-5; no firm D call. This CDR3 comprises 12 residues. Deletions cut 0 bases from V and 5 bases from J, with 5 bases between. CDR1 is DFQATT, CDR2 SNEGSKA, per germline (reference sequence). The CDR3 sequence: CSARDNDQPQHF. In nucleotides, the CDR3 is TGCAGTGCTAGAGATAACGATCAGCCCCAGCATTTT.

In this sample, this clonotype turned up a few times. This chain uses TRBV4-2 with TRBJ1-5, with 8 bases matching TRBD1. Germline trimming cut 4 bases from V and 5 bases from J; bases unmatched to any gene: 10. CDR1 and CDR2 from the germline V gene are LGHNA and YNFKEQ. This CDR3 spans 16 amino acids. The CDR3 here is CASSPSLAGGDQPQHF. The CDR3 bases are TGTGCCAGCAGCCCCTCCTTGGCAGGGGGCGATCAGCCCCAGCATTTT.

This clonotype was counted at least ten times. The chain recombines TRBV20-1 with TRBJ1-2; 11 nucleotides align to TRBD1. The V gene end was trimmed by 5 bases and the J gene end by 5 bases; junction bases not matched to a gene: 4. Germline V gene data show CDR1 as DFQATT and CDR2 as SNEGSKA (reference sequence). CDR3 length: 13 amino acids. The DNA for the CDR3 is TGCAGTGCTGCGGGGACAGGGGGTTATGGCTACACCTTC. This encodes CSAAGTGGYGYTF.

The chain recombines TRBV11-2 with TRBJ2-7; possible D gene TRBD2, 7 bases. V lost 8 bases, J lost 7 bases, and 18 bases lay in between. In germline, CDR1 is SGHAT, CDR2 FQNNGV. This CDR3 is 13 amino acids long. CDR3 in DNA: TGTGCCAGCCGCACAGGGAGGGTATGGGAGCAGTACTTC. This sequence encodes CASRTGRVWEQYF.

The rearrangement links TRBV14 to TRBJ2-7, with a weak D call TRBD2 (6 bases). V was clipped by 0 bases and J by 3 bases, with 9 bases between them. Germline loops: CDR1 SGHDN, CDR2 FVKESK. The CDR3 covers 14 residues. The CDR3 loop reads CASSQDTRDYEQYF. CDR3 DNA: TGTGCCAGCAGCCAAGACACGCGGGACTACGAGCAGTACTTC. The variable domain in full, completed from reference TRBV14 and TRBJ2-7, reads EAGVTQFPSHSVIEKGQTVTLRCDPISGHDNLYWYRRVMGKEIKFLLHFVKESKQDESGMPNNRFLAERTGGTYSTLKVQPAELEDSGVYFCASSQDTRDYEQYFGPGTRLTVT.

V usage is TRBV20-1 and J usage is TRBJ2-3, with D unclear. The CDR3 is 15 amino acids. V was trimmed by 6 bases and J by 2 bases, leaving 18 bases between them. Germline assignment: CDR1 DFQATT and CDR2 SNEGSKA (reference sequence). This chain's CDR3 is CSAPMVRAFTDTQYF. The CDR3, as DNA: TGCAGTGCCCCTATGGTCCGGGCATTCACAGATACGCAGTATTTT.

This clonotype was found once. The V and J genes are TRBV28 and TRBJ2-3, with 13 bases fitting TRBD2. The CDR3 loop spans 16 amino acids. CDR1 MDHEN and CDR2 SYDVKM come from the germline V gene. With 5 bases clipped from V and 2 bases from J, the junction kept 4 bases outside the gene matches. CDR3 DNA sequence: TGTGCCAGCAGTCTACTAGCGGGGGGGTACACAGATACGCAGTATTTT. It yields the protein CASSLLAGGYTDTQYF.

In nucleotides, the CDR3 is TGTGCCAGCAGCAGCCTTCGGGGGGCCGGGGAGCTGTTTTTT. Translation: CASSSLRGAGELFF. The chain combines TRBV4-2 with TRBJ2-2, with 7 nucleotides matching TRBD2. CDR1 is LGHNA and CDR2 is YNFKEQ in the germline V gene. V was clipped by 5 bases and J by 6 bases; unmatched bases: 6. CDR3 length equals 14 residues.

This clonotype has ten or more counts. This rearrangement joins TRBV9 to TRBJ2-7; 7 bases match TRBD2. Trimming removed 4 bases from V and 1 base from J; junction bases left unmatched: 8. The germline gives CDR1 SGDLS, CDR2 YYNGEE. The CDR3 has 15 residues. DNA for the CDR3: TGTGCCAGCAGCCCCGGGAGGAGAAGTTCCTACGAGCAGTACTTC. Translated, it gives CASSPGRRSSYEQYF.

The sample holds many counts of this clonotype. The chain employs TRBV7-9 and TRBJ2-3; 8 positions agree with TRBD2. The CDR3 totals 15 residues. The V gene's germline CDR1 is SEHNR and CDR2 FQNEAQ (reference sequence). V lost 7 bases, J lost 5 bases, and 11 bases stayed unmatched. The chain's CDR3 is CASTPPRGGLDTQYF. The CDR3 region has the DNA TGTGCCAGCACCCCTCCCCGGGGGGGCCTAGATACGCAGTATTTT. Full variable domain (rest looked up from reference TRBV7-9 and TRBJ2-3): DTGVSQNPRHKITKRGQNVTFRCDPISEHNRLYWYRQTLGQGPEFLTYFQNEAQLEKSRLLSDRFSAERPKGSFSTLEIQRTEQGDSAMYLCASTPPRGGLDTQYFGPGTRLTVL.